This T cell receptor (beta chain) was obtained from a study of blood T cell repertoires in COVID-19. The overall study: Collection of acute and convalescent COVID-19 samples took place in the United States, Italy and Spain. PBMCs, B-cell-depleted T cells, or T cells were the source of the cDNA or gDNA that made up the material.

In the original workflow: The assay estimated nucleated cells by amplifying reference gene primers. TCRdb's copy holds only in-frame clones and misses some; the assay was immunoSEQ multiplex PCR. The V and J calls and clone size are taken from that table; D and trimming were inferred from the DNA. The sample includes 65,000 to 90,000 clones, over 75% seen only once; the top ten take more than 4%. V was trimmed by 10 bases and J by 1 base, leaving 28 bases between them. The CDR3 spans 18 residues. CDR1 SNHLY and CDR2 FYNNEI come from the germline V gene. The sequencing sample was made of peripheral blood. V usage is TRBV2 and J usage is TRBJ2-5; D could derive from TRBD1 or TRBD2 (10 bases each). The TCR comes from a woman aged 60-75 years with acute or convalescent COVID-19. CDR3 residues: CATRSGTGVAGGQETQYF. CDR3 sequence (DNA): TGTGCCACCCGATCCGGGACAGGGGTAGCGGGAGGCCAAGAGACCCAGTACTTC. The full variable domain, with the rest looked up from reference TRBV2 and TRBJ2-5, is EPEVTQTPSHQVTQMGQEVILRCVPISNHLYFYWYRQILGQKVEFLVSFYNNEISEKSEIFDDQFSVERPDGSNFTLKIRSTKLEDSAMYFCATRSGTGVAGGQETQYFGPGTRLLVL.